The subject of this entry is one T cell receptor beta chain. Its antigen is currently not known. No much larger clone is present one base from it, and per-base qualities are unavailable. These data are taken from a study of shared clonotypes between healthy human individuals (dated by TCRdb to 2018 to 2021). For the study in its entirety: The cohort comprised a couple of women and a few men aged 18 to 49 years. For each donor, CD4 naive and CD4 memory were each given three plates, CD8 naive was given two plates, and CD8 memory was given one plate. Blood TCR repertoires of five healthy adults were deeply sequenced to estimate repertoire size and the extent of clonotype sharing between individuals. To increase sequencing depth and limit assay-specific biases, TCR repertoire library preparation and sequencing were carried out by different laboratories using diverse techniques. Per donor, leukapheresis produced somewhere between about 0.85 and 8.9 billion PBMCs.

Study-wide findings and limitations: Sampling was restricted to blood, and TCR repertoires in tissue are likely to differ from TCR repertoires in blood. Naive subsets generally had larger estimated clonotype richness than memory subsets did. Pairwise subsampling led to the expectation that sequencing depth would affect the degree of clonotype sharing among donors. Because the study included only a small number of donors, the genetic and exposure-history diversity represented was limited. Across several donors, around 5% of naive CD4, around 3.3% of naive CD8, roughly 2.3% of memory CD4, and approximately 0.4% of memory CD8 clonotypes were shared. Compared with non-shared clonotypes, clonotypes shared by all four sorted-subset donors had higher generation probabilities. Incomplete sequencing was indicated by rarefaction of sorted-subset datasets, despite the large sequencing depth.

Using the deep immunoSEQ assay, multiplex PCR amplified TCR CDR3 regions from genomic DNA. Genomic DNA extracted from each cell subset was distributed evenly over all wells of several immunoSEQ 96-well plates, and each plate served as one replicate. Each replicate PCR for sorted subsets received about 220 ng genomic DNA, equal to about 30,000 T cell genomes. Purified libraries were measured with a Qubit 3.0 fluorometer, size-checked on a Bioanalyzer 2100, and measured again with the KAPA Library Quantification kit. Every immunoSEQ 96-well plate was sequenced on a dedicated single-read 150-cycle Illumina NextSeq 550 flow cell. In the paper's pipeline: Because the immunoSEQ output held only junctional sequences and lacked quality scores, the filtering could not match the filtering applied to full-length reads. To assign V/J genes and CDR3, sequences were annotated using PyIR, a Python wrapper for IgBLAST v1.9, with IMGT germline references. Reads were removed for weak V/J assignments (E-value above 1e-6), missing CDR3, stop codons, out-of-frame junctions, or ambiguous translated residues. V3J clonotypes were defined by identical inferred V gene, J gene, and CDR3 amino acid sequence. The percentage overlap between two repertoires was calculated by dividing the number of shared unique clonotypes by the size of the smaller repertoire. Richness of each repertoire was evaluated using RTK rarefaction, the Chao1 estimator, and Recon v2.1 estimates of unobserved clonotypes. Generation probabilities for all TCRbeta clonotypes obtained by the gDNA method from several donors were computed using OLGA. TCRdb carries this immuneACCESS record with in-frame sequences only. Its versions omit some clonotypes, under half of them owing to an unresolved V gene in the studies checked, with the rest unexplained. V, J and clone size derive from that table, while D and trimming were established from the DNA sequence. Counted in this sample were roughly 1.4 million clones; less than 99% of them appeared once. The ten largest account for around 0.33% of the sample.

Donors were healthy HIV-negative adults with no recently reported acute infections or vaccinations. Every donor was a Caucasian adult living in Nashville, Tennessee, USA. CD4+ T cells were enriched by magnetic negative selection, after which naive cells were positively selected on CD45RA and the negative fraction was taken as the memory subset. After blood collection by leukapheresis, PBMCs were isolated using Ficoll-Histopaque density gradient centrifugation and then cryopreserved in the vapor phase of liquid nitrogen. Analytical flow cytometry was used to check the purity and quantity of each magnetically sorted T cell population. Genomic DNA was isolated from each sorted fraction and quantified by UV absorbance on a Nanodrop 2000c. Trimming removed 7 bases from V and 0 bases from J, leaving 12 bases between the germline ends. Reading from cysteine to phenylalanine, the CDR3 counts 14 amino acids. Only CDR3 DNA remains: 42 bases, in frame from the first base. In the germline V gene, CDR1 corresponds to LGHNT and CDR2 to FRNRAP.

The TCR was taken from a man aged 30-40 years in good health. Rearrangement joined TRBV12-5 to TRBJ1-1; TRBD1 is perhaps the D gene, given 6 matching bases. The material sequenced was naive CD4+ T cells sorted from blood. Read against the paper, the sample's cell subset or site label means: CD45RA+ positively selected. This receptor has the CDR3 CASASGQMNTEAFF. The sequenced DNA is TGTGCTAGTGCCTCGGGACAAATGAACACTGAAGCTTTCTTT. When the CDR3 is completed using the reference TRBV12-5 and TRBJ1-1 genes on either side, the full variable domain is DARVTQTPRHKVTEMGQEVTMRCQPILGHNTVFWYRQTMMQGLELLAYFRNRAPLDDSGMPKDRFSAEMPDATLATLKIQPSEPRDSAVYFCASASGQMNTEAFFGQGTRLTVV.